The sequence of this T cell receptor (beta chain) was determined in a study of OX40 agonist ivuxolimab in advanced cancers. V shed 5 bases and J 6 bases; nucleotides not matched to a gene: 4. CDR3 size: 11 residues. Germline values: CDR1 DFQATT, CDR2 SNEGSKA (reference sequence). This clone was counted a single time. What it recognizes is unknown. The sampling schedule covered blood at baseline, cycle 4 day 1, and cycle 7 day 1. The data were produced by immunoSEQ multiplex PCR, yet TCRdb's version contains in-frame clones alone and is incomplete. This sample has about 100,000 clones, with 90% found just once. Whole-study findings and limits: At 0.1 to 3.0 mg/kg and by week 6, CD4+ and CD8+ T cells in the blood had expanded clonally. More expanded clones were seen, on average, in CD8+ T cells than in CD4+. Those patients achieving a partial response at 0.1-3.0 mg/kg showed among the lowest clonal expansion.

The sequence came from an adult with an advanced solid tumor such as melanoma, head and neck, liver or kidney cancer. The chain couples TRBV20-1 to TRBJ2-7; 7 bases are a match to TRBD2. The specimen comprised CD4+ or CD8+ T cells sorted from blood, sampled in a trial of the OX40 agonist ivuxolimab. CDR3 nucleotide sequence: TGCAGTGCTTCATCGGGGGGCGAGCAGTACTTC. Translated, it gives CSASSGGEQYF.